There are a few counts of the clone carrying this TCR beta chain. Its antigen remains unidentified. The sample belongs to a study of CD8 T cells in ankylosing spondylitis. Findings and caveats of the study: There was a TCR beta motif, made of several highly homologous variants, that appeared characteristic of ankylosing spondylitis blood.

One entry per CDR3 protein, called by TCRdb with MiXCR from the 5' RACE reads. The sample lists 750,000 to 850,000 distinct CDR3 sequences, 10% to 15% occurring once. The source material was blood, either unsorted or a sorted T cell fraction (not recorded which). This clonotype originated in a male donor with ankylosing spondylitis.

The DNA for the CDR3 is TGCAGCGTTGGAGGGGGGGGGCAGGGGATAACAGATACGCAGTATTTT. This translates into CSVGGGGQGITDTQYF. The gene calls are TRBV29-1 and TRBJ2-3, with a possible D match to TRBD2 (7 bases). This CDR3 spans 16 amino acids. Trimming cost V 4 bases and J 3 bases, with 20 bases left between them. CDR1 and CDR2 (germline): SQVTM, ANQGSEA.